This T cell receptor beta chain was identified during a study of blood T cell repertoires in COVID-19 (dated by TCRdb to about 2020). Study-level background: Collaborator samples came from the United States, Italy and Spain and covered acute and convalescent phases of COVID-19. HLA class I and class II types, where available, came from metadata supplied by the sample provider rather than from assay-based typing. The prospective study material was composed of cDNA or gDNA derived from T cells, B-cell-depleted T cells, or PBMCs. The repertoires were released in a freely available public database meant as a resource for research on the immune response to SARS-CoV-2. A de-identified subject ID, COVID-19 status, age in years and sex were almost always included in the sample metadata. Deeply sampled blood TCRbeta repertoires from subjects exposed to, actively infected with, or recovered from COVID-19 were included in the dataset. The samples were drawn from two sources: the first 160 participants of the ongoing ImmuneRACE study, and 1,000 to 1,500 subjects contributed by 6 global collaborators.

The collaborating institutions used their own protocols to collect whole blood in K2EDTA tubes. For TCRbeta analysis, collaborators shipped samples as frozen whole blood, isolated PBMCs, or DNA extracted from either of those sample types. The immunoSEQ Assay, a bias-controlled multiplex PCR, was used to amplify TCRbeta CDR3 regions from genomic DNA. The published analysis was carried out like this. Nucleated cell counts per sample were estimated from amplification of reference gene primers within the assay. Sequence reads were collapsed and filtered to measure the absolute abundance of every unique TCRbeta CDR3 rearrangement. For each sample, productive Simpson clonality was calculated as the square root of Simpson's diversity index over productive rearrangements. TCRdb mirrors the immuneACCESS table, restricted to in-frame sequences. Some clones are absent from its copies; in checked studies, under half trace to an unresolved V gene, and the reason for the others is unknown. V and J calls plus clone size are reproduced from that table; the DNA served to infer D and trimming. A total of more than 110,000 clones appear in this sample, 90% of them only once. The top ten clones comprise 9.5% to 12% of the sample.

Findings and caveats that apply to the study as a whole: The quantity of clinical and demographic metadata differed by source and by participant and was supplied without curation.

As for this clone: What antigen it recognizes has not been identified. One base away there is no much larger clone; base qualities are not given.

The CDR3 holds 15 amino acids from the cysteine to the phenylalanine. Only CDR3 DNA is held: 45 bases, read in frame from base 1. V has 4 bases trimmed and J has 0 bases trimmed; junction bases matching no gene number 3. Looking up the germline V gene yields CDR1 SGHRS and CDR2 YFSETQ. Sequenced sample: peripheral blood. The clonotype was recovered from an elderly woman with acute or convalescent COVID-19. Recombination connected TRBV5-1 to TRBJ1-5; 8 of the junction bases match TRBD1. The DNA sequence is TGCGCCAGCAGCCCAGGGGGCCTTAGCAATCAGCCCCAGCATTTT. Its protein product is CASSPGGLSNQPQHF.